The 26 T cell receptor beta chains presented below share a single source sample, sequenced in a study of blood T cell repertoires in COVID-19. Libraries were prepared by immunoSEQ multiplex PCR; TCRdb keeps only in-frame clonotypes and omits some of them. This repertoire shows under 250,000 clones, approximately 84% found once; its top ten account for under 5%. Material: peripheral blood. Source of these receptors: a man aged 50 to 60 with acute or convalescent COVID-19.

V gene TRBV3-1 (or the pseudogene TRBV3-2) combines with J gene TRBJ2-7; the D gene is possibly TRBD2 (6 bases). This CDR3 region has 16 residues. V lost 2 bases to trimming and J lost 1 base, with 15 bases between them. From germline, CDR1 is LGHDT and CDR2 YNNKEL (reference sequence). The CDR3: CASSQPQRAGSYEQYF. As DNA, the CDR3 is TGTGCCAGCAGCCAACCACAGCGGGCCGGGTCCTACGAGCAGTACTTC.

The V gene is TRBV19, the J gene TRBJ1-1, with D perhaps TRBD1 (5 bases). This CDR3 is 14 amino acids long. Deletions cut 8 bases from V and 1 base from J, with 14 bases between. Germline CDR1 reads LNHDA; CDR2 reads SQIVND (reference sequence). The DNA for the CDR3 is TGTGCCAGTCAAGCGGGGCGGGAGAACACTGAAGCTTTCTTT. Translated: CASQAGRENTEAFF.

This clone qualifies as medium-sized. The chain employs TRBV5-1 and TRBJ1-6; no definite D call. The V and J ends lost 2 bases and 13 bases respectively, with 19 bases between them. Germline V CDR1 and CDR2: SGHRS, YFSETQ. This CDR3 is 15 amino acids long. The CDR3, as DNA: TGCGCCAGCAGCTTAAATATGGAGATCCCGAGCCCCCTCCACTTT. Its protein product is CASSLNMEIPSPLHF. The full variable domain, rest sourced from reference TRBV5-1 and TRBJ1-6, is KAGVTQTPRYLIKTRGQQVTLSCSPISGHRSVSWYQQTPGQGLQFLFEYFSETQRNKGNFPGRFSGRQFSNSRSEMNVSTLELGDSALYLCASSLNMEIPSPLHFGNGTRLTVT.

This chain links TRBV27 with TRBJ1-1; 7 nucleotides agree with TRBD1. Germline lookup yields CDR1 MNHEY and CDR2 SMNVEV (reference sequence). The ends lost 5 bases at V and 8 bases at J; junction bases unmatched: 5. This CDR3 comprises 12 residues. The CDR3 reads CASSRQGQEAFF. The CDR3 DNA sequence: TGTGCCAGCAGTCGACAGGGACAGGAAGCTTTCTTT.

V is TRBV5-1 and J is TRBJ2-3, with D possibly being TRBD2 (6 bases). The CDR3 covers 16 residues. Germline-derived CDR1 and CDR2 are SGHRS and YFSETQ. Between the trimmed V and J ends, which lost 4 bases and 0 bases, there was a span of 15 bases. In DNA form, the CDR3 reads TGCGCCAGCAGCCAAGCCGATAGCGGTAGCACAGATACGCAGTATTTT. The encoded protein is CASSQADSGSTDTQYF.

This CDR3 reads CASSQVSYGYTF. CDR3 coding DNA: TGTGCCAGCAGCCAAGTGTCCTACGGCTACACCTTC. The chain has TRBV3-1 (or the pseudogene TRBV3-2) and TRBJ1-2; D is ambiguous. This CDR3 has 12 amino acids. V lost 1 base and J 8 bases, leaving 8 bases between the germline ends. Germline-derived CDR1 and CDR2 are LGHDT and YNNKEL (reference sequence).

The rearrangement uses TRBV19 and TRBJ1-1, with D hard to call. Germline V gives CDR1 LNHDA, CDR2 SQIVND (reference sequence). This CDR3 comprises 16 residues. The V and J ends lost 5 bases and 1 base respectively, with 17 bases between them. Here the CDR3 DNA reads TGTGCCAGTAGTGCCGTACGGGTTGGGTGGAACACTGAAGCTTTCTTT. Protein sequence: CASSAVRVGWNTEAFF.

V gene TRBV6-5 combines with J gene TRBJ1-5, with D possibly TRBD1 on 6 matching bases. The CDR3 covers 15 residues. From germline, CDR1 is MNHEY and CDR2 SVGAGI. Trimming pared 5 bases from V and 0 bases from J, leaving 11 bases between. For the CDR3, the DNA is TGTGCCAGCAGTCAACGACAGGATAGCAATCAGCCCCAGCATTTT. Translating gives CASSQRQDSNQPQHF.

This chain uses TRBV6-5 with TRBJ1-6, with D hard to call. Germline CDR1 and CDR2: MNHEY and SVGAGI. Deletions cut 0 bases from V and 10 bases from J, with 13 bases between. The CDR3 spans 15 residues. CDR3 protein: CASSYSVTKDSPLHF. The CDR3 nucleotides are TGTGCCAGCAGTTACTCGGTTACTAAAGACTCACCCCTCCACTTT.

This chain connects TRBV11-2 to TRBJ2-1; 13 nucleotides align to TRBD2. Trimming at V came to 8 bases and at J to 0 bases, leaving 4 bases not matched to a gene. This CDR3 is 16 amino acids long. The V gene's germline CDR1 is SGHAT and CDR2 FQNNGV. The CDR3 nucleotides read TGTGCCAGCGCTAGGACTAGCGGGAGCTCCTACAATGAGCAGTTCTTC. It encodes CASARTSGSSYNEQFF.

The rearrangement links TRBV5-1 to TRBJ1-6, with a possible D match to TRBD1 (6 bases). CDR1 is SGHRS, CDR2 YFSETQ, per germline. With 0 bases removed from V and 6 bases from J, the gap between germline ends came to 7 bases. The CDR3 contains 14 residues. The CDR3 loop reads CASSLGGGNSPLHF. CDR3 in DNA: TGCGCCAGCAGCTTGGGAGGGGGTAATTCACCCCTCCACTTT.

The chain links TRBV7-3 to TRBJ2-1, with D possibly being TRBD1 (5 bases). Trimming shortened V by 5 bases and J by 7 bases, and 9 bases separated the two germline ends. Per the germline V gene, CDR1 is SGHTA and CDR2 is FQGTGA. This CDR3 is built from 12 residues. CDR3 nucleotides: TGTGCCAGCAGCCCCCAGGGTAATGAGCAGTTCTTC. It codes for CASSPQGNEQFF.

J is TRBJ1-2 and V is TRBV5-4; a weak D match, TRBD1 (5 bases). The germline CDR1 and CDR2 sequences are SGHNT and YYREEE (reference sequence). Trimming stripped 0 bases from V and 8 bases from J, with 17 bases between. The CDR3 length is 15 residues. The CDR3 nucleotides are TGTGCCAGCAGCTTGGGACCGGCCAGGGCTAGAGGCTACACCTTC. It translates to CASSLGPARARGYTF.

The chain uses TRBV24-1 and TRBJ2-1; 11 bases line up with TRBD2. The CDR3 has 15 residues. CDR1 and CDR2 from the germline V gene are KGHDR and SFDVKD. V was clipped by 7 bases and J by 4 bases; unmatched bases: 5. CDR3 sequence: CATSIGTSGYNEQFF. CDR3 bases: TGTGCCACCAGCATCGGGACTAGCGGATACAATGAGCAGTTCTTC.

Here the CDR3 reads CASSANQGSGYTF. CDR3 coding DNA: TGTGCCAGCAGCGCCAATCAGGGGAGTGGCTACACCTTC. This rearrangement joins TRBV9 to TRBJ1-2, with a weak D call TRBD1 (6 bases). Germline V lookup: CDR1 SGDLS, CDR2 YYNGEE. V shed 3 bases and J shed 7 bases, with 13 bases lying between them. This CDR3 has 13 amino acids.

The gene calls are TRBV5-6 and TRBJ2-1; 9 bases are shared with TRBD1. This CDR3 is built from 15 residues. Germline V CDR1 and CDR2: SGHDT, YYEEEE. Trimming removed 5 bases from V and 2 bases from J; junction bases left unmatched: 5. CDR3 region: CASRRWDRAYNEQFF. In nucleotides, the CDR3 is TGTGCCAGCAGAAGATGGGACAGGGCCTACAATGAGCAGTTCTTC.

This sequence joins TRBV5-1 and TRBJ2-3; 10 nucleotides agree with TRBD1. Germline CDR1 reads SGHRS; CDR2 reads YFSETQ. The CDR3 has 15 residues. With V trimmed by 4 bases and J by 0 bases, 2 bases remained unmatched. CDR3 in amino acids: CASSMDRGSTDTQYF. The DNA for the CDR3 is TGCGCCAGCAGCATGGACAGGGGGAGCACAGATACGCAGTATTTT.

The J gene is TRBJ1-1, the V gene TRBV6-6; TRBD1 is a possible D gene (6 bases). CDR1 MNHNY and CDR2 SVGAGI come from the germline V gene (reference sequence). V shed 1 base and J shed 8 bases, with 11 bases lying between them. This CDR3 has 13 residues. CDR3 DNA: TGTGCCAGCAGTTACTACAGGGATGGGGAAGCTTTCTTT. Amino acid sequence: CASSYYRDGEAFF.

The chain employs TRBV18 and TRBJ1-2; D is perhaps TRBD1 (6 bases). Germline loops: CDR1 KGHSH, CDR2 LQKENI. The CDR3 has 14 amino acids. The V end was cut by 3 bases, the J end by 5 bases, with 13 bases between. The CDR3 reads CASSPEGGLYGYTF. CDR3 nucleotide sequence: TGTGCCAGCTCACCCGAGGGGGGGCTTTATGGCTACACCTTC.

V is TRBV3-1 (or the pseudogene TRBV3-2) and J is TRBJ2-5, with 7 positions matching TRBD2. CDR1 is LGHDT, CDR2 YNNKEL, per germline (reference sequence). There are 16 residues in the CDR3. Trimming took 3 bases from V and 6 from J; bases not matched to a gene: 13. CDR3 sequence reads: CASSQSRLAAKKTQYF. The CDR3, as DNA: TGTGCCAGCAGCCAGTCCCGACTAGCAGCTAAGAAGACCCAGTACTTC.

As DNA, the CDR3 is TGTGCCAGCAGCCCCGGAGGAGACTCCTACGAGCAGTACTTC. It codes for CASSPGGDSYEQYF. V is TRBV27 and J is TRBJ2-7; D might be TRBD2 (5 bases). CDR3 size: 14 residues. The V and J ends lost 6 bases and 0 bases respectively, with 12 bases between them. The germline CDR1 and CDR2 sequences are MNHEY and SMNVEV (reference sequence).

The chain has TRBV28 and TRBJ2-3; 8 bases line up with TRBD2. Looked up from germline, CDR1 is MDHEN and CDR2 is SYDVKM. The CDR3 is 18 residues long. V was clipped by 6 bases and J by 3 bases; unmatched bases: 17. Here the CDR3 reads CASSSVLFSGAQTDTQYF. Written as DNA, the CDR3 is TGTGCCAGCAGCTCAGTCCTTTTTAGCGGGGCGCAGACAGATACGCAGTATTTT.

This sequence joins TRBV9 and TRBJ1-2; 12 bases are a match to TRBD1. This CDR3 is 15 amino acids long. Germline-derived CDR1 and CDR2 are SGDLS and YYNGEE. Trimming cost V 3 bases and J 5 bases; bases outside gene matches: 5. The CDR3 protein is CASSGDRGPLYGYTF. The CDR3 DNA is TGTGCCAGCAGCGGGGACAGGGGGCCACTTTATGGCTACACCTTC.

The V and J genes are TRBV12-3 or TRBV12-4 and TRBJ2-1; D uncertain. V gave up 7 bases and J gave up 4 bases, with 5 bases separating them. The CDR3 is 11 amino acids. The CDR3 loop is CASTGYNEQFF. For the CDR3, the DNA is TGTGCCAGCACAGGTTACAATGAGCAGTTCTTC.

In DNA form, the CDR3 reads TGTGCCAGCAGCCCTAGAGACAGGGCTTCTGGAAACACCATATATTTT. This gives the protein CASSPRDRASGNTIYF. The rearrangement joins TRBV7-8 to TRBJ1-3, with 7 bases identical to TRBD1. This CDR3 spans 16 amino acids. Looked up from germline, CDR1 is SGHVS and CDR2 is FQNEAQ. V was clipped by 5 bases and J by 1 base; unmatched bases: 8.

The chain uses TRBV7-9 and TRBJ1-5; D may be TRBD1 (6 bases). The germline V gene has CDR1 SEHNR and CDR2 FQNEAQ (reference sequence). This CDR3 has 13 amino acids. V lost 4 bases to trimming and J lost 4 bases, with 8 bases between them. The CDR3 DNA reads as TGTGCCAGCAGCTCGACAGGAAATCAGCCCCAGCATTTT. Its translation: CASSSTGNQPQHF.